The 15 T cell receptor beta chains in this list originate from one sample, sequenced in a study of CD8+ T cells in alopecia areata. Following extraction, RNA underwent reverse transcription to cDNA, which served as the sequencing template. Profiled with immunoSEQ multiplex PCR; TCRdb holds only in-frame clones, not every one. The sample has around 100,000 clones; about three quarters are singletons. Indicated treatment: oral pan-JAK inhibitor, 5-10 mg twice daily. The input for sequencing was CD8+ T cells sorted from blood, taken at week 44, from a patient treated with tofacitinib. These receptors originate from a human donor with alopecia areata.

This chain uses TRBV9 with TRBJ2-1; 9 bases map to TRBD1. Germline V CDR1 and CDR2: SGDLS, YYNGEE. The CDR3 covers 17 residues. V gave up 4 bases and J gave up 8 bases; unmatched junction bases: 16. The CDR3 coding sequence is TGTGCCAGCAGCCTACTTACAGGGGGCGAGAGAGGGGATGAGCAGTTCTTC. Translated: CASSLLTGGERGDEQFF.

In its sample, this clone was seen many times. V gene TRBV11-2 combines with J gene TRBJ2-1; the match to TRBD2 covers 9 bases. CDR1 and CDR2 (germline): SGHAT, FQNNGV. With 5 bases clipped from V and 6 bases from J, the junction kept 14 bases outside the gene matches. This CDR3 has 17 residues. In DNA, the CDR3 is TGTGCCAGCAGCCTAAAACCATTGGGGACTAGCCGCAATGAGCAGTTCTTC. It encodes CASSLKPLGTSRNEQFF.

The V gene is TRBV14, the J gene TRBJ2-7, with unresolved D. In germline, CDR1 is SGHDN, CDR2 FVKESK. This CDR3 has 12 residues. The V and J ends lost 5 bases and 4 bases respectively, with 9 bases between them. The CDR3 nucleotides read TGTGCCAGCAGCATAAGGGCGTACGAGCAGTACTTC. Its translation is CASSIRAYEQYF.

The rearrangement uses TRBV9 and TRBJ1-1, with a possible D match to TRBD1 (5 bases). Germline V lookup: CDR1 SGDLS, CDR2 YYNGEE. The CDR3 spans 15 residues. Between the trimmed V and J ends, which lost 4 bases and 0 bases, there was a span of 13 bases. The CDR3 reads CASSPSGTMNTEAFF. CDR3 coding DNA: TGTGCCAGCAGCCCCTCCGGGACCATGAACACTGAAGCTTTCTTT. Looking up the rest from reference TRBV9 and TRBJ1-1 gives the full variable domain: DSGVTQTPKHLITATGQRVTLRCSPRSGDLSVYWYQQSLDQGLQFLIQYYNGEERAKGNILERFSAQQFPDLHSELNLSSLELGDSALYFCASSPSGTMNTEAFFGQGTRLTVV.

The V and J genes are TRBV27 and TRBJ2-7; D is unresolved. V lost 5 bases to trimming and J lost 5 bases, with 7 bases between them. Germline V gives CDR1 MNHEY, CDR2 SMNVEV (reference sequence). This CDR3 is built from 11 residues. CDR3 sequence reads: CASSNINEQYF. The CDR3 region has the DNA TGTGCCAGCAGTAACATAAACGAGCAGTACTTC.

The V call is TRBV13, the J call TRBJ1-1; 9 bases match TRBD1. The CDR3 is 15 residues long. The germline V gene encodes CDR1 PRHDT and CDR2 FYEKMQ (reference sequence). Trimming removed 4 bases from V and 5 bases from J; junction bases left unmatched: 8. CDR3 region: CASSSPGTGRTEAFF. The DNA of the CDR3 is TGTGCCAGCAGCTCTCCCGGGACAGGGAGGACTGAAGCTTTCTTT. The full variable domain, its missing parts supplied by reference TRBV13 and TRBJ1-1, is AAGVIQSPRHLIKEKRETATLKCYPIPRHDTVYWYQQGPGQDPQFLISFYEKMQSDKGSIPDRFSAQQFSDYHSELNMSSLELGDSALYFCASSSPGTGRTEAFFGQGTRLTVV.

V usage is TRBV9 and J usage is TRBJ1-4; no clear D gene. CDR1 and CDR2 (germline): SGDLS, YYNGEE. V lost 0 bases and J 0 bases, leaving 6 bases between the germline ends. CDR3 length equals 15 residues. The CDR3 bases are TGTGCCAGCAGCGTAGCCTCAGCAACTAATGAAAAACTGTTTTTT. The encoded protein is CASSVASATNEKLFF.

The chain uses TRBV27 and TRBJ2-3, with 7 nucleotides matching TRBD1. This CDR3 contains 16 residues. V was clipped by 5 bases and J by 3 bases; unmatched bases: 11. The germline V gene has CDR1 MNHEY and CDR2 SMNVEV (reference sequence). The CDR3 DNA sequence: TGTGCCAGCAGTCCGTGGGGCAGGGGGATTACAGATACGCAGTATTTT. The encoded protein is CASSPWGRGITDTQYF.

The chain uses TRBV19 and TRBJ1-5, with D unresolved. The V gene lost 10 bases and the J gene lost 0 bases, with 10 bases spanning the gap. This CDR3 spans 13 amino acids. Looked up from germline, CDR1 is LNHDA and CDR2 is SQIVND (reference sequence). In DNA, the CDR3 is TGTGCCACCGTAGAAGATAGCAATCAGCCCCAGCATTTT. Amino acids: CATVEDSNQPQHF.

The rearrangement uses TRBV27 and TRBJ1-2, with 8 positions matching TRBD1. CDR1 is MNHEY, CDR2 SMNVEV, per germline (reference sequence). After removal of 2 bases from V and 5 bases from J, the junction contained 1 base not matched to a gene. The CDR3 has 13 residues. The chain's CDR3 is CASSLRTGYGYTF. The CDR3 DNA reads as TGTGCCAGCAGTTTAAGGACAGGGTATGGCTACACCTTC.

V usage is TRBV7-9 and J usage is TRBJ2-1; D gene uncertain. The CDR3 totals 12 residues. The V gene's germline CDR1 is SEHNR and CDR2 FQNEAQ (reference sequence). Trimming took off 5 bases at V and 7 bases at J, with 9 bases between the two ends. The CDR3 loop is CASSPRVNEQFF. CDR3 coding DNA: TGTGCCAGCAGCCCCCGGGTTAATGAGCAGTTCTTC.

The chain has TRBV29-1 and TRBJ1-1, with 12 bases lining up with TRBD1. The length of the CDR3 is 15 residues. Germline CDR1 SQVTM, CDR2 ANQGSEA. V was pared by 7 bases and J by 7 bases, with 13 bases of the junction left unmatched. The CDR3 DNA is TGCAGCGCCGCGGGGACAGGGGGCGCGGGTGTTGAAGCTTTCTTT. Its translation is CSAAGTGGAGVEAFF.

Only a few counts were recorded for this clone. The V gene is TRBV6-5, the J gene TRBJ2-3, with D maybe TRBD2 (6 bases). Germline assignment: CDR1 MNHEY and CDR2 SVGAGI. Trimming left V 2 bases short and J 3 bases short, with 9 bases between. The CDR3 is 14 amino acids. CDR3 DNA: TGTGCCAGCAGTTACCAGAGCGGGACAGATACGCAGTATTTT. Its translation: CASSYQSGTDTQYF.

V is TRBV29-1 and J is TRBJ1-1; D unclear. This CDR3 comprises 11 residues. Germline CDR1 reads SQVTM; CDR2 reads ANQGSEA. Trimming left V 6 bases short and J 0 bases short, with 5 bases between. The CDR3 DNA is TGCAGCGTGGAGTTGAACACTGAAGCTTTCTTT. Protein sequence: CSVELNTEAFF.

This clone was picked up a small number of times. The V and J genes are TRBV29-1 and TRBJ1-3, with no clear D. The germline CDR1 and CDR2 sequences are SQVTM and ANQGSEA. Trimming left V 0 bases short and J 4 bases short, with 13 bases between. The CDR3 loop spans 15 amino acids. CDR3 nucleotide sequence: TGCAGCGTTGAAGATTCCGTGGGGAGAGGAAACACCATATATTTT. Translation: CSVEDSVGRGNTIYF.